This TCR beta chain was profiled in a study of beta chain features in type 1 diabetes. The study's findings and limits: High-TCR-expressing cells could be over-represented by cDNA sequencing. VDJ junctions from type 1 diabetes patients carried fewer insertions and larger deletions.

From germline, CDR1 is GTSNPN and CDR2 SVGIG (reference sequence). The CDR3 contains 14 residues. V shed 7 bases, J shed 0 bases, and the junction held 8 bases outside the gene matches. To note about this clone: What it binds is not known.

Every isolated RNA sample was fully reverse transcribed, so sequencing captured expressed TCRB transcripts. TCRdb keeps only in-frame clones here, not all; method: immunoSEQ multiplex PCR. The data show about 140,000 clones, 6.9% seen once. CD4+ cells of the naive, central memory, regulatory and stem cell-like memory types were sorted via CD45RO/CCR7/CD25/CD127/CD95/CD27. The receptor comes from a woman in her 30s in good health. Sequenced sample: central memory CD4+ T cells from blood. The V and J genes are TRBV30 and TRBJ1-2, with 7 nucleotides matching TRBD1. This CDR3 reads CAYYRGRTNYGYTF. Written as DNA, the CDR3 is TGTGCCTATTACAGGGGCCGCACTAACTATGGCTACACCTTC. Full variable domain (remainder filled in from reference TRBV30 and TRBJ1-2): SQTIHQWPATLVQPVGSPLSLECTVEGTSNPNLYWYRQAAGRGLQLLFYSVGIGQISSEVPQNLSASRPQDRQFILSSKKLLLSDSGFYLCAYYRGRTNYGYTFGSGTRLTVV.